This passage covers 3 T cell receptor beta chains from one sample sequenced in a study of graft-versus-host responses after intestinal transplantation. Produced via immunoSEQ multiplex PCR; TCRdb's table is partial and in-frame only. Of about 94,000 clones detected, 91% appear once; the ten largest clones hold about 0.45%. These receptors are not linked to any known antigen. The sequences come from unstimulated CD8+ T cells sorted from spleen or lymph node cells, collected before intestinal transplant. The receptors come from a human donor who received an intestinal transplant.

The chain recombines TRBV29-1 with TRBJ2-3; 8 bases align to TRBD1. The CDR3 covers 13 residues. Per the germline V gene, CDR1 is SQVTM and CDR2 is ANQGSEA. V lost 4 bases to trimming and J lost 2 bases; unmatched junction nucleotides: 2. In nucleotides, the CDR3 is TGCAGCGTTGCCAGGGGGCCCACAGATACGCAGTATTTT. It translates to CSVARGPTDTQYF.

The genes are TRBV27 and TRBJ2-7; D is unresolved. CDR1 is MNHEY and CDR2 is SMNVEV in the germline V gene (reference sequence). V dropped 2 bases and J dropped 4 bases, with 6 bases sitting between them. The CDR3 has 12 amino acids. Written as DNA, the CDR3 is TGTGCCAGCAGTTTAGACGGGTACGAGCAGTACTTC. Its protein product is CASSLDGYEQYF.

The chain uses TRBV19 and TRBJ1-3; D gene ambiguous. Germline V CDR1 and CDR2: LNHDA, SQIVND (reference sequence). The CDR3 covers 13 residues. The V end lost 3 bases, the J end lost 2 bases, and 5 bases lay between the germline ends. The CDR3 nucleotides are TGTGCCAGTAGTATTGGCCCTGGAAACACCATATATTTT. As protein: CASSIGPGNTIYF.